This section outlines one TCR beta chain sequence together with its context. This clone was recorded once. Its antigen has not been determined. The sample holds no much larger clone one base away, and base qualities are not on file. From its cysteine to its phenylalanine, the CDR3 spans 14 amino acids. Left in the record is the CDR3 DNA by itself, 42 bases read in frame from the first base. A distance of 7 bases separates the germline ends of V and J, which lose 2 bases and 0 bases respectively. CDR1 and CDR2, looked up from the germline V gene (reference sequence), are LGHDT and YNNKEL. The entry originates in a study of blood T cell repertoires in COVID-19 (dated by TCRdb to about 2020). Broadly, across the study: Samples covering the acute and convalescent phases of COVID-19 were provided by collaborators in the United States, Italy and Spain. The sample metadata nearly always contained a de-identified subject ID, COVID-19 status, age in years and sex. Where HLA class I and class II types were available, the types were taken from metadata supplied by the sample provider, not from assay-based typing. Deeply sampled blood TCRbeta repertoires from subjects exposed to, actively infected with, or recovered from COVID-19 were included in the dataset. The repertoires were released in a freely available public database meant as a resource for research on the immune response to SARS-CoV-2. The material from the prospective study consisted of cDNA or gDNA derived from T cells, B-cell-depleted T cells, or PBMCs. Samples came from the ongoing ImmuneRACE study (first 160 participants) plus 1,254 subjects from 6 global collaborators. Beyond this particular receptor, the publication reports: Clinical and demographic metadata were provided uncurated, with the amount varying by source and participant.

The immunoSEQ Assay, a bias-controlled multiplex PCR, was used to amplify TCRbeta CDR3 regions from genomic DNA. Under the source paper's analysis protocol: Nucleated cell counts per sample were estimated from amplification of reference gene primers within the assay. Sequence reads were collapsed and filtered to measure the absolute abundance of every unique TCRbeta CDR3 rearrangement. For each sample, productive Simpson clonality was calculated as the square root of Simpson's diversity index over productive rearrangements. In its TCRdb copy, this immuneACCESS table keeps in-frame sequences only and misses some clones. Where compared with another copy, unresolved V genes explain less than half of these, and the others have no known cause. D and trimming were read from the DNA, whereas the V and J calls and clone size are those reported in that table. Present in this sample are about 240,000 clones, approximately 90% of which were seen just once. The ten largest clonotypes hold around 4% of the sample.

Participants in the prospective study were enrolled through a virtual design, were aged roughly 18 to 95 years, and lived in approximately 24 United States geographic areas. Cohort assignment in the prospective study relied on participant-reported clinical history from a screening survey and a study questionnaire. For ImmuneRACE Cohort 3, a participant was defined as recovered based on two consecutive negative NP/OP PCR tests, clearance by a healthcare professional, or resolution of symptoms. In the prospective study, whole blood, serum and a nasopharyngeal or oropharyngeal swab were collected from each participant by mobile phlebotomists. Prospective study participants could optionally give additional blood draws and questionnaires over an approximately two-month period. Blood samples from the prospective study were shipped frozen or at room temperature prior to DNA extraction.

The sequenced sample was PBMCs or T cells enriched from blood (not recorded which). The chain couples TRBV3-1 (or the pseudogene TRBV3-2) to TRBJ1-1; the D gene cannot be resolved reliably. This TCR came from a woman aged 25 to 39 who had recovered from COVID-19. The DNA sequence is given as TGTGCCAGCAGCCAATTGCTATTGAACACTGAAGCTTTCTTT. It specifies CASSQLLLNTEAFF.